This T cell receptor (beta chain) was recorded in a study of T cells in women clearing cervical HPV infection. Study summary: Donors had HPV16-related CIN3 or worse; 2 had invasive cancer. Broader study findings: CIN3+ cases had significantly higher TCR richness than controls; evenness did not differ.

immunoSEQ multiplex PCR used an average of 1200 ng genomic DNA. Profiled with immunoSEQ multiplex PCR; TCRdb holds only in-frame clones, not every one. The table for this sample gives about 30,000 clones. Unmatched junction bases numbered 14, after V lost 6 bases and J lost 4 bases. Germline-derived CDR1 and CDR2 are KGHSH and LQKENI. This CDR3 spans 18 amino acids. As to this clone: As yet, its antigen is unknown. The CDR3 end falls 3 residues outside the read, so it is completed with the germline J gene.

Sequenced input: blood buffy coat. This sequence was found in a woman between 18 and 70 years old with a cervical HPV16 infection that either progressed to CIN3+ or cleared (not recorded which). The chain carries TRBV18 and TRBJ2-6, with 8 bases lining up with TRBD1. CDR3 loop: CASSQDRAGFGGANVLTF. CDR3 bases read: TGTGCCAGCTCCCAGGACAGGGCGGGGTTTGGGGGGGCCAACGTC.